The 15 T cell receptor beta chains in this list originate from one sample, sequenced in a study of siplizumab effects on memory and regulatory T cells. Antigens for these TCRs are unknown. The table came from immunoSEQ multiplex PCR; TCRdb's copy has only in-frame clones and leaves some out. Seen here are 15,000 to 20,000 clones, approximately 46% observed once, and the top ten hold around 5.1%. Kept together in coculture, the mixed lymphocyte reaction cells spent 5 to 6 days at 37°C. Material: CFSE-low (dividing) CD4+ T cells sorted from an allogeneic mixed lymphocyte reaction. The receptors shown here come from a human donor in good health; the cells came from an allogeneic mixed lymphocyte reaction.

The rearrangement links TRBV7-3 to TRBJ2-5; 11 bases fit TRBD2. Germline lookup yields CDR1 SGHTA and CDR2 FQGTGA. CDR3 size: 15 residues. Trimming removed 2 bases from V and 4 bases from J; junction bases left unmatched: 3. The CDR3 sequence: CASSLGTSGVETQYF. The CDR3 DNA sequence: TGTGCCAGCAGCTTAGGGACTAGCGGTGTAGAGACCCAGTACTTC.

In this sample, this clone turned up a few times. V and J are TRBV28 and TRBJ1-2; TRBD1 aligns across 8 bases. The germline gives CDR1 MDHEN, CDR2 SYDVKM. V trimming: 5 bases; J trimming: 8 bases; junction bases outside the gene matches: 10. This CDR3 has 14 residues. For the CDR3, the DNA is TGTGCCAGCAGTACCGGGACAGGAATTGGCGGCTACACCTTC. This gives the protein CASSTGTGIGGYTF.

CDR3 amino acids: CRGQFGTEAFF. The CDR3 nucleotides read TGCAGGGGACAATTCGGCACTGAAGCTTTCTTT. The chain is built from TRBV20-1 and TRBJ1-1; D might be TRBD1 (6 bases). Germline values: CDR1 DFQATT, CDR2 SNEGSKA (reference sequence). The CDR3 is made up of 11 amino acids.

The chain carries TRBV4-2 and TRBJ2-2; D may correspond to TRBD1 or TRBD2 (5 bases each). V lost 5 bases and J 4 bases, leaving 14 bases between the germline ends. The CDR3 extends over 15 amino acids. Germline-derived CDR1 and CDR2 are LGHNA and YNFKEQ. CDR3 sequence: CASSSDGGGTGELFF. DNA for the CDR3: TGTGCCAGCAGCTCGGATGGGGGTGGCACCGGGGAGCTGTTTTTT.

In DNA, the CDR3 is TGTGCCAGCTCACCACCTCAGGGGGGGAACACTGAAGCTTTCTTT. Protein sequence: CASSPPQGGNTEAFF. J is TRBJ1-1 and V is TRBV18; 7 bases line up with TRBD1. Germline lookup yields CDR1 KGHSH and CDR2 LQKENI. The CDR3 loop spans 15 amino acids. The junction had 2 bases not matched to a gene; V was cut back by 0 bases and J by 1 base.

By proportion, this clone is medium-sized. The V and J genes are TRBV11-3 and TRBJ1-1, with TRBD1 matching over 7 bases. The CDR3 is made up of 14 amino acids. Germline trimming cut 5 bases from V and 4 bases from J; bases unmatched to any gene: 7. CDR1 SGHNT and CDR2 YENEEA come from the germline V gene. The CDR3 is CASSLNRGSTEAFF. The DNA of the CDR3 is TGTGCCAGCAGCCTAAACAGGGGCTCCACTGAAGCTTTCTTT. Variable domain in full (rest from reference TRBV11-3 and TRBJ1-1): EAGVVQSPRYKIIEKKQPVAFWCNPISGHNTLYWYLQNLGQGPELLIRYENEEAVDDSQLPKDRFSAERLKGVDSTLKIQPAELGDSAVYLCASSLNRGSTEAFFGQGTRLTVV.

V usage is TRBV5-6 and J usage is TRBJ2-2; D not certain. V lost 0 bases and J lost 2, with 11 bases in between. The germline V gene has CDR1 SGHDT and CDR2 YYEEEE. This CDR3 contains 16 residues. The CDR3 here is CASSLEGFGNTGELFF. The CDR3 region has the DNA TGTGCCAGCAGCTTGGAGGGTTTCGGAAACACCGGGGAGCTGTTTTTT.

This clone has a handful of counts. This chain uses TRBV18 with TRBJ1-5; 7 nucleotides match TRBD1. CDR1 is KGHSH and CDR2 is LQKENI in the germline V gene. There are 13 residues in the CDR3. After removal of 2 bases from V and 8 bases from J, the junction contained 3 bases not matched to a gene. CDR3 amino acids: CASSPGTGEPQHF. In DNA form, the CDR3 reads TGTGCCAGCTCACCAGGAACAGGGGAGCCCCAGCATTTT. Complete variable domain (other parts from reference TRBV18 and TRBJ1-5): NAGVMQNPRHLVRRRGQEARLRCSPMKGHSHVYWYRQLPEEGLKFMVYLQKENIIDESGMPKERFSAEFPKEGPSILRIQQVVRGDSAAYFCASSPGTGEPQHFGDGTRLSIL.

This clone has a handful of counts. The V gene is TRBV28, the J gene TRBJ1-2; D is undetermined. The germline gives CDR1 MDHEN, CDR2 SYDVKM. With 6 bases removed from V and 6 bases from J, the gap between germline ends came to 17 bases. The CDR3 has 14 residues. The CDR3 is CASRTYLLADGYTF. The CDR3 bases are TGTGCCAGCAGGACTTATCTACTCGCTGATGGCTACACCTTC.

The V gene is TRBV5-4, the J gene TRBJ1-2; TRBD1 matches at 7 bases. Looked up from germline, CDR1 is SGHNT and CDR2 is YYREEE (reference sequence). The CDR3 has 16 residues. V was clipped by 4 bases and J by 8 bases; unmatched bases: 17. CDR3 sequence reads: CASSTPGQTLREGYTF. DNA of the CDR3: TGTGCCAGCAGCACCCCGGGACAGACACTTCGGGAAGGCTACACCTTC.

The CDR3 sequence: CASSLIVANTEAFF. The CDR3 bases are TGCGCCAGCAGCTTGATCGTGGCGAACACTGAAGCTTTCTTT. The V and J genes are TRBV5-1 and TRBJ1-1, with D hard to call. Germline V gives CDR1 SGHRS, CDR2 YFSETQ. Trimming removed 1 base from V and 1 base from J, with 8 bases in between. CDR3 size: 14 residues.

This clone rates as medium-sized. The chain recombines TRBV10-2 with TRBJ1-1; D remains unclear. The CDR3 loop spans 15 amino acids. Germline loops: CDR1 WSHSY, CDR2 SAAADI. V was clipped by 2 bases and J by 3 bases, with 13 bases between them. This CDR3 is CASSELGPFYTEAFF. CDR3 nucleotides: TGCGCCAGCAGTGAGCTAGGGCCGTTTTACACTGAAGCTTTCTTT.

This clone counts as medium-sized. The chain has TRBV5-1 and TRBJ2-7; no definite D call. The CDR3 runs to 14 residues. V lost 0 bases and J lost 5, with 12 bases in between. The V gene's germline CDR1 is SGHRS and CDR2 YFSETQ. The chain's CDR3 is CASSLDLRVDEQYF. The CDR3 DNA reads as TGCGCCAGCAGCTTGGACTTGCGAGTCGACGAGCAGTACTTC.

This clone was seen a handful of times. V and J are TRBV5-1 and TRBJ2-5, with D unresolved. Per germline, CDR1 SGHRS and CDR2 YFSETQ. The CDR3 consists of 12 residues. Trimming stripped 2 bases from V and 2 bases from J, with 4 bases between. In DNA, the CDR3 is TGCGCCAGCAGCTTTGAGCAAGAGACCCAGTACTTC. It is translated as CASSFEQETQYF.

The DNA for the CDR3 is TGTGCCAGCAGCTTAGCGAGGGCAGGCGGCAGTTCACCCCTCCACTTT. Its translation: CASSLARAGGSSPLHF. V and J are TRBV7-3 and TRBJ1-6, with unresolved D. The germline CDR1 and CDR2 sequences are SGHTA and FQGTGA. This CDR3 contains 16 residues. V was pared by 2 bases and J by 9 bases, with 17 bases between.